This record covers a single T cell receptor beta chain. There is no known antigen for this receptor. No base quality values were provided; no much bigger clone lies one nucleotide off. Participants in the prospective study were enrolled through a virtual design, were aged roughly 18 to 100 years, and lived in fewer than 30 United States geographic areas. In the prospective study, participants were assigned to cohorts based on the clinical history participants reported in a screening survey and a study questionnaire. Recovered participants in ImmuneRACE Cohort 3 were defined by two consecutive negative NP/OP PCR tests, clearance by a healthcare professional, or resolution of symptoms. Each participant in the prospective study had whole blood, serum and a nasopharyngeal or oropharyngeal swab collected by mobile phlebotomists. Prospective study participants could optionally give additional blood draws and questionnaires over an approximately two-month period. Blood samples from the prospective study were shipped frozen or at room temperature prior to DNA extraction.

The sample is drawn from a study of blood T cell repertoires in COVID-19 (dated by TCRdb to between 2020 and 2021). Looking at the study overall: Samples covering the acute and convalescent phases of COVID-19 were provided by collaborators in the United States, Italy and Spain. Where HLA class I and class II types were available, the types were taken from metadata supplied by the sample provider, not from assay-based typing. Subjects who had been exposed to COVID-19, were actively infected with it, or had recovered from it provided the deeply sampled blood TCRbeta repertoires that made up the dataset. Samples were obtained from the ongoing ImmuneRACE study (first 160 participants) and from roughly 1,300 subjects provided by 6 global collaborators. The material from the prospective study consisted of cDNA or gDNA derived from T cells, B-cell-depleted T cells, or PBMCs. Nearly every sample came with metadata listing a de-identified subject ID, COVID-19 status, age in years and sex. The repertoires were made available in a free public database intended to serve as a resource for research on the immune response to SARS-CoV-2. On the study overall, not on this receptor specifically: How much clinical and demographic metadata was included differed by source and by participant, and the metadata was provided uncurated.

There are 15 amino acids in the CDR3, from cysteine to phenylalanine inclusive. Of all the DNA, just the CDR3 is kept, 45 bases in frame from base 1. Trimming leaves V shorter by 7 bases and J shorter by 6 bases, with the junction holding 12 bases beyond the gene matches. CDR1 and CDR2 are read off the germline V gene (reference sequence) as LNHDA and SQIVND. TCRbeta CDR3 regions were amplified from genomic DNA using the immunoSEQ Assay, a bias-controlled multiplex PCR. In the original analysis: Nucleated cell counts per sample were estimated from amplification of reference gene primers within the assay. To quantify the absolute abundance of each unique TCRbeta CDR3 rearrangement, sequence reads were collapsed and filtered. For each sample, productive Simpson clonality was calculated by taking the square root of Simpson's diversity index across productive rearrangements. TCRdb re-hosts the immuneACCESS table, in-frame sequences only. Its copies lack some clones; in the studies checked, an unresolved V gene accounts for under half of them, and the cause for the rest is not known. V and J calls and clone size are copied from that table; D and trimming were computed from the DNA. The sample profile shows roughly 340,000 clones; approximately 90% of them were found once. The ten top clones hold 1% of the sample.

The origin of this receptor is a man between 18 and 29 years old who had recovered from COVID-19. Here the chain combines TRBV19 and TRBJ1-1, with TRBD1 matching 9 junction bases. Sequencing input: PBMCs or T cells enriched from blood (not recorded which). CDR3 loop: CASTGGQGVRAEAFF. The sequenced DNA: TGTGCCAGTACGGGGGGACAGGGAGTGAGAGCTGAAGCTTTCTTT.